This paragraph reports one T cell receptor (beta chain). This specimen comes from a study of PD-1 blockade in classical Hodgkin lymphoma. Described time point: newly diagnosed, previously untreated cHL patient sample. The authors purified CD4+ T cells from thawed PBMCs by magnetic negative selection. Clones were sequenced by immunoSEQ multiplex PCR, and TCRdb holds only the in-frame ones, with some missing. The sample holds 15,000 to 20,000 clones, 80% to 95% seen once. The material sequenced was CD4+ T cells from blood. This receptor was taken from a human donor with classical Hodgkin lymphoma.

CDR3 in DNA: TGCGCCAGCAACCGGGACAGAAAAGAGACCCAGTACTTC. It specifies CASNRDRKETQYF. The J gene is TRBJ2-5, the V gene TRBV10-1, with 7 nucleotides matching TRBD1. The length of the CDR3 is 13 residues. Per germline, CDR1 WNHNN and CDR2 SYGVQD (reference sequence). V was pared by 7 bases and J by 3 bases, with 5 bases of the junction left unmatched.